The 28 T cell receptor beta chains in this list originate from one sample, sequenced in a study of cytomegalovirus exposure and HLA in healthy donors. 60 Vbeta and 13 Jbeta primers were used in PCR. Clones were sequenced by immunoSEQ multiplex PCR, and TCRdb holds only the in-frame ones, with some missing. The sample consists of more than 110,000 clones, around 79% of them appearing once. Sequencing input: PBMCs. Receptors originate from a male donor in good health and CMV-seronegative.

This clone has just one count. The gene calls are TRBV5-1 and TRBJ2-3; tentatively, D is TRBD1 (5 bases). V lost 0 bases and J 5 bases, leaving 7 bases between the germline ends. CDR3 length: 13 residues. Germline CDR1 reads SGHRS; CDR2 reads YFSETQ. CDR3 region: CASSLGREDTQYF. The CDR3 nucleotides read TGCGCCAGCAGCTTGGGCAGGGAAGATACGCAGTATTTT.

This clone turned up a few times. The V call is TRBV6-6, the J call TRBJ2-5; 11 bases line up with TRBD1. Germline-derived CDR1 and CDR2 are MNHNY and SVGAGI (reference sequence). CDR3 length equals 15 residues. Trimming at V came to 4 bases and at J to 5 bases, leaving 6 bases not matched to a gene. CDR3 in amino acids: CASSLGTGGGETQYF. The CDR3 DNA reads TGTGCCAGCAGTTTGGGGACAGGGGGTGGGGAGACCCAGTACTTC.

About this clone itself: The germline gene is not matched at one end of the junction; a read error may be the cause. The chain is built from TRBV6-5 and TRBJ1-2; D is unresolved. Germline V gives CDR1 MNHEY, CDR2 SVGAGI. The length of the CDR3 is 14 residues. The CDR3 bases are TGTGCCAGCGGTGGGAGTCGAGATAACTATGGCTACCCCTTC. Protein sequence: CASGGSRDNYGYPF.

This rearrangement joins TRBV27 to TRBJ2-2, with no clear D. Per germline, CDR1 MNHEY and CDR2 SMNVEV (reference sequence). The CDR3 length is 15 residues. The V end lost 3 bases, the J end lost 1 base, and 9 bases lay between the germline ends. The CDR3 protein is CASSFRLLNTGELFF. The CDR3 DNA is TGTGCCAGCAGTTTCAGACTCCTGAACACCGGGGAGCTGTTTTTT.

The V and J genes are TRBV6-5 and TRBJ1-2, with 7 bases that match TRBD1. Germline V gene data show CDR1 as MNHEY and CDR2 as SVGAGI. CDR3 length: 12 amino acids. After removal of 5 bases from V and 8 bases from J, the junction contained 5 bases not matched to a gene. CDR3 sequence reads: CASSRTGAGYTF. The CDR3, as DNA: TGTGCCAGCAGTCGAACAGGGGCGGGCTACACCTTC.

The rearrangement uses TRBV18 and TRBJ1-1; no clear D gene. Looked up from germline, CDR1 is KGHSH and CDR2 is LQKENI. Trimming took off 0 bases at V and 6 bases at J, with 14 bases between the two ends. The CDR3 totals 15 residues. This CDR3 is CASSPPSGSGAEAFF. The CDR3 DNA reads TGTGCCAGCTCACCACCGTCGGGGAGCGGGGCTGAAGCTTTCTTT.

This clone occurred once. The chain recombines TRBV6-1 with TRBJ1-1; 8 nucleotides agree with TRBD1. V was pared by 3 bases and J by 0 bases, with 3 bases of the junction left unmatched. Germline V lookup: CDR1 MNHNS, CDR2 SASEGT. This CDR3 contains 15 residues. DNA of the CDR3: TGTGCCAGCAGTGATGGACAGGGCTTGAACACTGAAGCTTTCTTT. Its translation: CASSDGQGLNTEAFF.

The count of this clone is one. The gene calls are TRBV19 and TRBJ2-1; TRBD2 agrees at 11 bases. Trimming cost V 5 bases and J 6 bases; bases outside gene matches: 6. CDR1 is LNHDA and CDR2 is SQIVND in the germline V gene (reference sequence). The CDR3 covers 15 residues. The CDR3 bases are TGTGCCAGTAGTCGCCGAACTAGCGGGAGCAATGAGCAGTTCTTC. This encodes CASSRRTSGSNEQFF. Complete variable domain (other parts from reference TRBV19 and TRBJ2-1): DGGITQSPKYLFRKEGQNVTLSCEQNLNHDAMYWYRQDPGQGLRLIYYSQIVNDFQKGDIAEGYSVSREKKESFPLTVTSAQKNPTAFYLCASSRRTSGSNEQFFGPGTRLTVL.

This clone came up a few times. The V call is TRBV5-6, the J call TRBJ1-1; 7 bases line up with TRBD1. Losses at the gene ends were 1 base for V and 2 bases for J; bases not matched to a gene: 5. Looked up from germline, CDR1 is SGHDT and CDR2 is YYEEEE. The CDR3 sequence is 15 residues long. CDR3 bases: TGTGCCAGCAGCTTGTACTCAGGGGGAAACACTGAAGCTTTCTTT. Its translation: CASSLYSGGNTEAFF.

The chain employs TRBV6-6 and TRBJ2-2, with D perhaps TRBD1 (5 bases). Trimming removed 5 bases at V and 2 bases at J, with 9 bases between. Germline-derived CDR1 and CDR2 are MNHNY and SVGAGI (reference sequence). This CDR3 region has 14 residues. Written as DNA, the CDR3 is TGTGCCAGCAGTCTGGACATCAACACCGGGGAGCTGTTTTTT. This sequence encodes CASSLDINTGELFF.

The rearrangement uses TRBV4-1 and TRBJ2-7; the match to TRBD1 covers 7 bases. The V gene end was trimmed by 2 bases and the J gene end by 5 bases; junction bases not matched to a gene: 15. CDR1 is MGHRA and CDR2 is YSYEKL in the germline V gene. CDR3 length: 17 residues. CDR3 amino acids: CASSQQQGNLPTHEQYF. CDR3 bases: TGCGCCAGCAGCCAACAACAGGGGAACCTACCTACCCACGAGCAGTACTTC.

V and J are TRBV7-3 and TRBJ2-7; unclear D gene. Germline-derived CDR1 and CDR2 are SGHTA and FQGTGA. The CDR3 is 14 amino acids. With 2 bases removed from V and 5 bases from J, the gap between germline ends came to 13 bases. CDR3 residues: CASSLLPGQDEQYF. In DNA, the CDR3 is TGTGCCAGCAGCTTACTCCCCGGCCAGGACGAGCAGTACTTC.

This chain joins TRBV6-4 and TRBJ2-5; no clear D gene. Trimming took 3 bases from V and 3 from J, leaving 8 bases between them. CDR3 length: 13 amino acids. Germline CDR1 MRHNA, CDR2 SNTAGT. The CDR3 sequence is CASSEGVEETQYF. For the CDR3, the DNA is TGTGCCAGCAGTGAAGGAGTGGAAGAGACCCAGTACTTC.

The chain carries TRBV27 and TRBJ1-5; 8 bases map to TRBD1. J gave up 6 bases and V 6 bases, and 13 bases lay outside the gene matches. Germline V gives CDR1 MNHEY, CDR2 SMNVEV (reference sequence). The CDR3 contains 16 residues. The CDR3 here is CASRRIYQGASQPQHF. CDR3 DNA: TGTGCCAGCAGACGTATCTATCAGGGGGCGAGTCAGCCCCAGCATTTT.

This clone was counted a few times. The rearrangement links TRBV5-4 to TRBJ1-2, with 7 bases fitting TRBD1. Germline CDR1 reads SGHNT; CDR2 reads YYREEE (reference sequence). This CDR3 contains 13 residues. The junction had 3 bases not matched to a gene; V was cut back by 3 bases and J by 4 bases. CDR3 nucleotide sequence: TGTGCCAGCAGCTGGGACAGAGGCTATGGCTACACCTTC. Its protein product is CASSWDRGYGYTF.

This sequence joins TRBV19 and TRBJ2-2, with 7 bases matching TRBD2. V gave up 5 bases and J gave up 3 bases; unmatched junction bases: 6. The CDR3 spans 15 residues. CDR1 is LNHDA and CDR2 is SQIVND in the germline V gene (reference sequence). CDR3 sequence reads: CASSSGTTDTGELFF. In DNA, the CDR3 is TGTGCCAGTAGTTCCGGGACTACCGACACCGGGGAGCTGTTTTTT.

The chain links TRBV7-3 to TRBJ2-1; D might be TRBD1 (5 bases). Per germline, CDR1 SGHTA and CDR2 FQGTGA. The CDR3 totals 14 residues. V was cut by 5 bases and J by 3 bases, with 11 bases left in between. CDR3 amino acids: CASSTMDNYNEQFF. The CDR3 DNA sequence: TGTGCCAGCAGCACGATGGACAACTACAATGAGCAGTTCTTC.

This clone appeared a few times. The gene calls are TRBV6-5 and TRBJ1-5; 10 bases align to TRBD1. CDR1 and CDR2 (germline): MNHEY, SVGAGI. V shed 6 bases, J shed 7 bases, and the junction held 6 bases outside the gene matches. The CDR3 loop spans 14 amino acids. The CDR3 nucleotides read TGTGCCAGCAGCCTCGGGACAGGGGTACAGCCCCAGCATTTT. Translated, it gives CASSLGTGVQPQHF.

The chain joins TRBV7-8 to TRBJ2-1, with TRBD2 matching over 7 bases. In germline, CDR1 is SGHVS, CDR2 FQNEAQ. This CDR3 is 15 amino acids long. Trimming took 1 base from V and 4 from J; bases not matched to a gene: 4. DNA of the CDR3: TGTGCCAGCAGCTTAGTGGCGGGAGTATACAATGAGCAGTTCTTC. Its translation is CASSLVAGVYNEQFF.

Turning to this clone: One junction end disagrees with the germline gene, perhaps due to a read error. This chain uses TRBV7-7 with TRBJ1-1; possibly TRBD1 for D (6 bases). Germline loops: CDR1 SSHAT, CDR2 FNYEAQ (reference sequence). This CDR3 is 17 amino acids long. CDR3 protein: CASSLAASGGPNTEAFF. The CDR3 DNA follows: TGTGCTAGCAGCTTAGCGGCTTCGGGGGGGCCGAACACTGAAGCTTTCTTT.

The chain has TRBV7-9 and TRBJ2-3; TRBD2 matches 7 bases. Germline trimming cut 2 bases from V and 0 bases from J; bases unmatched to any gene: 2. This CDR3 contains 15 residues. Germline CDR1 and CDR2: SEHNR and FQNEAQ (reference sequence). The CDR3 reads CASSLPGGSTDTQYF. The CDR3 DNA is TGTGCCAGCAGCTTACCCGGGGGGAGCACAGATACGCAGTATTTT.

CDR3 protein: CASSPRGAAHSYNEQFF. For the CDR3, the DNA is TGTGCCAGCAGTCCCAGGGGAGCGGCCCACTCCTACAATGAGCAGTTCTTC. This chain joins TRBV5-4 and TRBJ2-1, with D tentatively TRBD1 (6 bases). Germline loops: CDR1 SGHNT, CDR2 YYREEE (reference sequence). The germline V and J ends were trimmed by 5 bases and 0 bases, with 18 bases remaining between them. The CDR3 contains 17 residues. The full variable domain, completed using reference TRBV5-4 and TRBJ2-1, is ETGVTQSPTHLIKTRGQQVTLRCSSQSGHNTVSWYQQALGQGPQFIFQYYREEENGRGNFPPRFSGLQFPNYSSELNVNALELDDSALYLCASSPRGAAHSYNEQFFGPGTRLTVL.

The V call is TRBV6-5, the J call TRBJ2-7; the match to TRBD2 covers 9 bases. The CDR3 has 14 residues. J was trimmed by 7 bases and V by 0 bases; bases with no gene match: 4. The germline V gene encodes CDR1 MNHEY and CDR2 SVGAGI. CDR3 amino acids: CASSYSRGGGEQYF. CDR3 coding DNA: TGTGCCAGCAGTTACTCGCGGGGGGGAGGAGAGCAGTACTTC.

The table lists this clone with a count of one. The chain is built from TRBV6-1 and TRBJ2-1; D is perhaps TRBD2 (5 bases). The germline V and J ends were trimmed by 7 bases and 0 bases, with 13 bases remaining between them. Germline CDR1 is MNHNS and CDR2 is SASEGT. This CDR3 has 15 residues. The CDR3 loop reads CASTLDFSSYNEQFF. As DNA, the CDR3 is TGTGCCAGCACCCTGGACTTTTCCTCCTACAATGAGCAGTTCTTC.

The CDR3, as DNA: TGTGCCAGCAGAGCCAGGGGAAACTACGAGCAGTACTTC. Encoded protein: CASRARGNYEQYF. This chain connects TRBV6-5 to TRBJ2-5, with TRBD1 as a possible D gene (6 bases). The closer fit of TRBJ2-7 to the DNA end suggests the J call may be wrong. The CDR3 is 13 residues long. CDR1 is MNHEY and CDR2 is SVGAGI in the germline V gene.

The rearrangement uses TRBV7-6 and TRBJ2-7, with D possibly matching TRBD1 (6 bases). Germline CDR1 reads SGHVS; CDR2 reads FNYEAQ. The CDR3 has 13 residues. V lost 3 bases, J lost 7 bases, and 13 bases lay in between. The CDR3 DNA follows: TGTGCCAGCAGCTTGGACAGTTTAAGGGAGCAGTACTTC. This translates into CASSLDSLREQYF.

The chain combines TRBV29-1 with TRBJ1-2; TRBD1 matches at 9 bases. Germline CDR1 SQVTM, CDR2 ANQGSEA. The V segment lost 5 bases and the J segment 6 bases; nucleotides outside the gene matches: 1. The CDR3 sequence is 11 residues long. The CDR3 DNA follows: TGCAGCGTTCGGGACAGGGATGGCTACACCTTC. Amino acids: CSVRDRDGYTF.

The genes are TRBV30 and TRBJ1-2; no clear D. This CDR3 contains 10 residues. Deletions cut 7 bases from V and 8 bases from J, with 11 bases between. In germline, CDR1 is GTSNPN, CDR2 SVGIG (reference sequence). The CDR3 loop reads CASSPVGYTF. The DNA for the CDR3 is TGTGCCTCAAGCCCCGTCGGCTACACCTTC.